The text below deals with one T cell receptor beta chain. This sample is drawn from a study of blood T cell repertoires in COVID-19. Overall study: Specimens from acute and convalescent COVID-19 originated in the United States, Italy and Spain.

Assay used: immunoSEQ multiplex PCR; TCRdb lists only in-frame clones, some missing. This table has roughly 50,000 clones, 65% to 85% appearing once. CDR3 length: 18 amino acids. Trimming stripped 0 bases from V and 4 bases from J, with 18 bases between. Germline V gene data show CDR1 as LGHDT and CDR2 as YNNKEL (reference sequence). The sample comprised peripheral blood. V usage is TRBV3-1 (or the pseudogene TRBV3-2) and J usage is TRBJ2-2; maybe TRBD2 (6 bases). The TCR sequence derives from a man between 65 and 85 years old with acute or convalescent COVID-19. The CDR3 loop reads CASSQDLAGKSGTGELFF. Written as DNA, the CDR3 is TGTGCCAGCAGCCAAGATCTCGCGGGGAAGTCGGGCACCGGGGAGCTGTTTTTT.